One and the same sample provided the 3 T cell receptor beta chains below, sequenced in a study of shared clonotypes between healthy human individuals. CD45RO negativity and positive selection for CCR7 defined naive CD8 cells, a population that excluded terminally differentiated effector memory CD45RA+ cells. The repertoire was sequenced with immunoSEQ multiplex PCR; TCRdb's copy has only in-frame clones and lacks some. The sample lists roughly 600,000 clones, about 98% occurring once. Sample: naive CD8+ T cells sorted from blood. All receptors come from a man younger than 40 in good health.

The chain combines TRBV6-5 with TRBJ2-2; the D gene is possibly TRBD1 (6 bases). The CDR3 consists of 14 residues. The V end lost 4 bases, the J end lost 7 bases, and 13 bases lay between the germline ends. Germline lookup yields CDR1 MNHEY and CDR2 SVGAGI. The DNA of the CDR3 is TGTGCCAGCAGTTCCACCACAGGGATCGGGGAGCTGTTTTTT. Encoded protein: CASSSTTGIGELFF.

This sequence joins TRBV11-2 and TRBJ2-1; D gene uncertain. CDR3 length: 12 amino acids. From germline, CDR1 is SGHAT and CDR2 FQNNGV. Trimming removed 1 base from V and 8 bases from J, with 6 bases in between. The CDR3 reads CASSLGPDEQFF. For the CDR3, the DNA is TGTGCCAGCAGCTTAGGACCAGATGAGCAGTTCTTC.

The chain couples TRBV9 to TRBJ2-4; unclear D gene. CDR3 length equals 16 residues. From germline, CDR1 is SGDLS and CDR2 YYNGEE. The V end was cut by 0 bases, the J end by 2 bases, with 12 bases between. In DNA, the CDR3 is TGTGCCAGCAGCGTAGACGGCCGGCCTCCCAAAAACATTCAGTACTTC. Translated: CASSVDGRPPKNIQYF.